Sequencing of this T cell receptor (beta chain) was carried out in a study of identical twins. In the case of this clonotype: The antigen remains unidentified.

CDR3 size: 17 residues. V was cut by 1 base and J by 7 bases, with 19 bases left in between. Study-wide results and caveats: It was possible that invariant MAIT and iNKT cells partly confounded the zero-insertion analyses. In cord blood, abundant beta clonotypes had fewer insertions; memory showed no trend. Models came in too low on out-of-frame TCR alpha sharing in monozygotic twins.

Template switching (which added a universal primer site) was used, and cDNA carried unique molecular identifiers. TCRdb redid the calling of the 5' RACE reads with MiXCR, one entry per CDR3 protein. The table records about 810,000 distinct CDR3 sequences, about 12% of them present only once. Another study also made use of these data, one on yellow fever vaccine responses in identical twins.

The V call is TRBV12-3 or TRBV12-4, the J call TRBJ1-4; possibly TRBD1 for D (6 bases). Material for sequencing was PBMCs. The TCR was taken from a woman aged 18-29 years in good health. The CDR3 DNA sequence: TGTGCCAGCAGTTTAGTCTTGGGGGGCGGTGGTTCTGAAAAACTGTTTTTT. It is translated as CASSLVLGGGGSEKLFF.